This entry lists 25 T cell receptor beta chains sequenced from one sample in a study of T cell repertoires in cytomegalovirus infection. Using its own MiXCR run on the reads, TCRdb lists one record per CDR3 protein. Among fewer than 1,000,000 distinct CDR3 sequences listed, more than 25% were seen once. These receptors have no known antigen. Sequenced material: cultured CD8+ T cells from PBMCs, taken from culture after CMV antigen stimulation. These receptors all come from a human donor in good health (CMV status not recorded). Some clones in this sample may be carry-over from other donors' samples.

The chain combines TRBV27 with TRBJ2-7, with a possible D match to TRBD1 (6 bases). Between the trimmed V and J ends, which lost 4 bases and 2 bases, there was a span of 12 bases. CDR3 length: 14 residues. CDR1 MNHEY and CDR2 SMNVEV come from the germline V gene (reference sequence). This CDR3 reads CASSSHTGTYEQYF. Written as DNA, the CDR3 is TGTGCCAGCAGTTCTCACACAGGGACCTACGAGCAGTACTTC.

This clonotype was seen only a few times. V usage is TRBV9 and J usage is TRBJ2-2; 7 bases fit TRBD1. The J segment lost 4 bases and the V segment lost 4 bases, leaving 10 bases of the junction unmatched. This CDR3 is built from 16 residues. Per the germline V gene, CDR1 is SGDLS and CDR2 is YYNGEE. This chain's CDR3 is CASSSRTGPITGELFF. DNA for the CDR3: TGTGCCAGCAGCTCCCGGACAGGCCCCATCACCGGGGAGCTGTTTTTT. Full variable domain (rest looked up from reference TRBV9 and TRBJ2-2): DSGVTQTPKHLITATGQRVTLRCSPRSGDLSVYWYQQSLDQGLQFLIQYYNGEERAKGNILERFSAQQFPDLHSELNLSSLELGDSALYFCASSSRTGPITGELFFGEGSRLTVL.

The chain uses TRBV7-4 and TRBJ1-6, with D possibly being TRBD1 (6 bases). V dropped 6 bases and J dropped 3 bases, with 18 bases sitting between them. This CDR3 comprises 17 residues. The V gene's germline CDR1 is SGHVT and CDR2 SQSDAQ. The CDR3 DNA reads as TGTGCCAGCAGTTCCCTCCGGGACATTTACTATAATTCACCCCTCCACTTT. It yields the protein CASSSLRDIYYNSPLHF.

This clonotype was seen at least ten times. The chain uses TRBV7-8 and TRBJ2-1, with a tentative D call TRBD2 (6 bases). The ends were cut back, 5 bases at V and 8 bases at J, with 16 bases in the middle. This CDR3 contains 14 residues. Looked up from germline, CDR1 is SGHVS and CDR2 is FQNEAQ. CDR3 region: CASSRQALAYEQFF. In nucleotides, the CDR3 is TGTGCCAGCAGCCGGCAGGCACTAGCCTATGAGCAGTTCTTC.

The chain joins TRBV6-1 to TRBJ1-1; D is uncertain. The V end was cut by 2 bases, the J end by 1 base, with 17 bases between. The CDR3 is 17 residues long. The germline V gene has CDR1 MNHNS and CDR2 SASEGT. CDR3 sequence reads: CASSEMSYGGWNTEAFF. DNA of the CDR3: TGTGCCAGCAGTGAAATGAGTTACGGAGGGTGGAACACTGAAGCTTTCTTT.

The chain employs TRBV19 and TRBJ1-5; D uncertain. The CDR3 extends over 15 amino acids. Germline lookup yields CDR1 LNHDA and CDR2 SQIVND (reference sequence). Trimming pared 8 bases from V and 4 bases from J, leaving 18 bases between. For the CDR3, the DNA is TGTGCCAGTCTGGCGGTCTACGACCAGAATCAGCCCCAGCATTTT. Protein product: CASLAVYDQNQPQHF.

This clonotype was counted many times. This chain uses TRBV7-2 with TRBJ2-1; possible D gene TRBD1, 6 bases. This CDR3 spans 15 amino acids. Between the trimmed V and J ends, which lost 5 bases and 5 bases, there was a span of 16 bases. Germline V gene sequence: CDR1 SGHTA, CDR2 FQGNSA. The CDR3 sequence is CASSMPGHQNNEQFF. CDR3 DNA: TGTGCCAGCAGCATGCCGGGACACCAAAACAATGAGCAGTTCTTC. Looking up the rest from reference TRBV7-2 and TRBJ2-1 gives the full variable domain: GAGVSQSPSNKVTEKGKDVELRCDPISGHTALYWYRQSLGQGLEFLIYFQGNSAPDKSGLPSDRFSAERTGGSVSTLTIQRTQQEDSAVYLCASSMPGHQNNEQFFGPGTRLTVL.

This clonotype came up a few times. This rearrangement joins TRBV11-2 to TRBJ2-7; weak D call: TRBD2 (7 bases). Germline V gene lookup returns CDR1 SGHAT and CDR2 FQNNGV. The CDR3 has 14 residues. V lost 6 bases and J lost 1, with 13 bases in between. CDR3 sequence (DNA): TGTGCCAGCAGTTCGGGGGGCCGATCCTACGAGCAGTACGTC. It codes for CASSSGGRSYEQYV.

DNA for the CDR3: TGTGCCAGCGGGGGGGAAGAAGGCTACACCTTC. This translates into CASGGEEGYTF. The V gene is TRBV27, the J gene TRBJ1-2; D possibly corresponds to TRBD1 (5 bases). CDR3 length equals 11 residues. V dropped 8 bases and J dropped 8 bases, with 12 bases sitting between them. Germline V gives CDR1 MNHEY, CDR2 SMNVEV (reference sequence).

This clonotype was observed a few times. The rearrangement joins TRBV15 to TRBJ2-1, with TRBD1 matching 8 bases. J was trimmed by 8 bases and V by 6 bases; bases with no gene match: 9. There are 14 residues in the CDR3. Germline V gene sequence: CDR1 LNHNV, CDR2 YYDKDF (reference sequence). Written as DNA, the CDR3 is TGTGCCACCAGTGGTGGGACAGGCCCTTATGAGCAGTTCTTC. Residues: CATSGGTGPYEQFF. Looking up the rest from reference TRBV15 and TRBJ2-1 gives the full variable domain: DAMVIQNPRYQVTQFGKPVTLSCSQTLNHNVMYWYQQKSSQAPKLLFHYYDKDFNNEADTPDNFQSRRPNTSFCFLDIRSPGLGDTAMYLCATSGGTGPYEQFFGPGTRLTVL.

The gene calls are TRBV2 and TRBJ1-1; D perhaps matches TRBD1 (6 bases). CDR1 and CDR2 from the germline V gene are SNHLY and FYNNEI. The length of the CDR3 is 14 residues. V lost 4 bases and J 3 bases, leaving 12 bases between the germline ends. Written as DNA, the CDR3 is TGTGCCAGCAGTGGACAGGAGGAGTACACTGAAGCTTTCTTT. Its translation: CASSGQEEYTEAFF.

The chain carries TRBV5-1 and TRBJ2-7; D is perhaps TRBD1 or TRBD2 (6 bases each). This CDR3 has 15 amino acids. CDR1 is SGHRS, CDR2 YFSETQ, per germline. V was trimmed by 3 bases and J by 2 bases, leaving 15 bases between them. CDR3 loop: CASSWRGEPTYEQYF. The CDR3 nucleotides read TGCGCCAGCAGCTGGAGGGGGGAGCCCACCTACGAGCAGTACTTC.

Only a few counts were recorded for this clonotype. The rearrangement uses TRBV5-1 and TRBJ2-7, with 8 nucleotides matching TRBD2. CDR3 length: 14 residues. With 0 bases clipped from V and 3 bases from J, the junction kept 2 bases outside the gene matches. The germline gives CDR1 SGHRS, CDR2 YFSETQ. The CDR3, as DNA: TGCGCCAGCAGCTTGGAAGCGGGGGTCTACGAGCAGTACTTC. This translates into CASSLEAGVYEQYF.

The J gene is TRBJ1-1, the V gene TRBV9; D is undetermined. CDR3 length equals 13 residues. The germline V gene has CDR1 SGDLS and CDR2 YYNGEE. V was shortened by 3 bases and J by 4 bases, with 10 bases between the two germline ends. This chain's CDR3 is CASSAGESTEAFF. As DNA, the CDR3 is TGTGCCAGCAGCGCTGGGGAATCCACTGAAGCTTTCTTT.

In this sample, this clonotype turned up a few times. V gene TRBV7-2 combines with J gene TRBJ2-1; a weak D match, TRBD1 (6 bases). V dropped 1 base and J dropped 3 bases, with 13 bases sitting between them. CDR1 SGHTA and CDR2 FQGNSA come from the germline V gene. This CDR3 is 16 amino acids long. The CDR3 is CASSLDRVFYYNEQFF. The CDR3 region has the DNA TGTGCCAGCAGCTTAGACAGGGTTTTTTACTACAATGAGCAGTTCTTC.

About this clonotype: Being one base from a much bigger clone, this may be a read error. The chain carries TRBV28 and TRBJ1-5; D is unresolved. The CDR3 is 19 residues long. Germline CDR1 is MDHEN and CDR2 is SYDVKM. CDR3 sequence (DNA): TGTGCCAACAGTCCCCCCGTTAGGAGGGTAGGAAGGAACAATCAGCCCCAGCATTTT. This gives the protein CANSPPVRRVGRNNQPQHF.

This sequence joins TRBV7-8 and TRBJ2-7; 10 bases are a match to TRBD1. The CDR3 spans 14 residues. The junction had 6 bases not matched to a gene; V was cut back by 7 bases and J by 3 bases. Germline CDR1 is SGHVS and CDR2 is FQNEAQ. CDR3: CASNERTGGYEQYV. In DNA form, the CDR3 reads TGTGCCAGCAACGAACGGACAGGGGGCTACGAGCAGTACGTC.

CDR3 nucleotides: TGTGCCAGCAGCGAACCCCTAGCGGGGGGTCGGGACACCGGGGAGCTGTTTTTT. Residues: CASSEPLAGGRDTGELFF. This chain connects TRBV9 to TRBJ2-2, with TRBD2 matching over 11 bases. The CDR3 is 18 amino acids. Losses at the gene ends were 3 bases for V and 3 bases for J; bases not matched to a gene: 10. In germline, CDR1 is SGDLS, CDR2 YYNGEE.

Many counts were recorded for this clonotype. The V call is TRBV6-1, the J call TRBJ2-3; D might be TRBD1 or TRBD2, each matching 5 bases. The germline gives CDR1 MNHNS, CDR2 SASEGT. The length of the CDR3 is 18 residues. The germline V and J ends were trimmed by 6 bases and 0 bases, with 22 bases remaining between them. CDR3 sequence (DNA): TGTGCCAGCAGCAACGATTTTAGGGGCACGGGGAGCACAGATACGCAGTATTTT. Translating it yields CASSNDFRGTGSTDTQYF.

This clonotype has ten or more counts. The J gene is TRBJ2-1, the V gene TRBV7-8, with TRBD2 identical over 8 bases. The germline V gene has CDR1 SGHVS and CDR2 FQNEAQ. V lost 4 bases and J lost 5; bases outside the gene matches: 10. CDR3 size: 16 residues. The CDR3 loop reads CASSSIVSGEDNEQFF. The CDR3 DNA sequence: TGTGCCAGCAGCTCGATCGTTAGCGGGGAGGACAATGAGCAGTTCTTC.

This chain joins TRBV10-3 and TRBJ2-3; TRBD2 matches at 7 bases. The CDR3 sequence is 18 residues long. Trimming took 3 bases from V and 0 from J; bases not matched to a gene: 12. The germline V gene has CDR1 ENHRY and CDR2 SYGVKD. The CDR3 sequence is CAISEVSGDPISTDTQYF. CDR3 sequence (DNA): TGTGCCATCAGTGAAGTCAGCGGGGATCCTATTAGCACAGATACGCAGTATTTT.

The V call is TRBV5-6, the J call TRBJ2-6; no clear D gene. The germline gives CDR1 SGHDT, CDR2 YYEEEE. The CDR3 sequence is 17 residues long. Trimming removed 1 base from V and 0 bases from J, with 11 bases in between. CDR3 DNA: TGTGCCAGCAGCTTGTACGGCGCACTCTCTGGGGCCAACGTCCTGACTTTC. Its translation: CASSLYGALSGANVLTF.

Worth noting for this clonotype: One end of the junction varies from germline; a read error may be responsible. CDR3 nucleotides: TGTGCTAGCAGCTCGGGTACAGGGCGGGGCACAGATACGCAGTATTTT. Translated, it gives CASSSGTGRGTDTQYF. The chain recombines TRBV7-7 with TRBJ2-3; D possibly corresponds to TRBD1 (6 bases). This CDR3 has 16 residues. Germline V CDR1 and CDR2: SSHAT, FNYEAQ (reference sequence).

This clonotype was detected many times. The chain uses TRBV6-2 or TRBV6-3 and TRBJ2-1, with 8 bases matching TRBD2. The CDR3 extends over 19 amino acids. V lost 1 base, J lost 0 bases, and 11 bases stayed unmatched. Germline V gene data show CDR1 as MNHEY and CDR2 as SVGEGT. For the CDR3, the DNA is TGTGCCAGCAGTTACTTGGGACGGCGTGGGACTAGCTCCTACAATGAGCAGTTCTTC. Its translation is CASSYLGRRGTSSYNEQFF.

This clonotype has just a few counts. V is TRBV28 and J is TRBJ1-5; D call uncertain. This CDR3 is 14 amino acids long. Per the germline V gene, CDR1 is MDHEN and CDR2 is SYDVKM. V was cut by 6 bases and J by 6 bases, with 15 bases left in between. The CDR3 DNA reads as TGTGCCAGCAGCCCCGTATCCTCGGGTCAGCCCCAGCATTTT. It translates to CASSPVSSGQPQHF.